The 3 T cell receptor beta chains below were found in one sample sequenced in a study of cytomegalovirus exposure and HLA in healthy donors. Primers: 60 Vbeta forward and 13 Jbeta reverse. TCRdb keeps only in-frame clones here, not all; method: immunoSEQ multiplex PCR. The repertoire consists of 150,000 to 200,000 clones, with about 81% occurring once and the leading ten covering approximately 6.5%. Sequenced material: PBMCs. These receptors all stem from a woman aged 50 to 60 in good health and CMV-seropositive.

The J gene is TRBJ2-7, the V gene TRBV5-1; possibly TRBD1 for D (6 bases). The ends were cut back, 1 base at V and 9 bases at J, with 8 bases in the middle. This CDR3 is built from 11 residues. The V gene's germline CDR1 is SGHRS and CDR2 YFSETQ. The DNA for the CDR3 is TGCGCCAGCAGCTTGATGACAGGGCAGTACTTC. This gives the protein CASSLMTGQYF.

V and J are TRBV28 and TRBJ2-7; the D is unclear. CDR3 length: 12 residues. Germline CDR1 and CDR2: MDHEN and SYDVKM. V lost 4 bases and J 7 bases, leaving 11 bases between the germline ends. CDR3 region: CASSSQPREQYF. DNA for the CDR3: TGTGCCAGCAGTTCTCAACCCCGGGAGCAGTACTTC.

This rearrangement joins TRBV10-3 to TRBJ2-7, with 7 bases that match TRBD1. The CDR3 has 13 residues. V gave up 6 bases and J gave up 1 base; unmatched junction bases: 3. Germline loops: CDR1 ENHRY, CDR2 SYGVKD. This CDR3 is CAIREGASYEQYF. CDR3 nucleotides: TGTGCCATCAGAGAGGGGGCATCCTACGAGCAGTACTTC.